This T cell receptor (beta chain) was profiled in a study of spatial heterogeneity in lung cancer. CDR1 is SQVTM and CDR2 is ANQGSEA in the germline V gene. This CDR3 is 13 amino acids long. The germline V and J ends were trimmed by 4 bases and 3 bases, with 9 bases remaining between them. Time point specified: sample taken at primary tumor resection. The input material, whole RNA from tumor, nontumor lung or frozen PBMC, was sequenced unsorted. The library protocol tagged each TCR cDNA with a unique molecular identifier. TCRdb reanalysed the 5' RACE reads using MiXCR and keeps one entry per CDR3 protein. The sample lists approximately 40,000 distinct CDR3 sequences, around 5.2% occurring once. In this sample, this clonotype turned up many times.

This material consisted of PBMCs, taken at surgery. The origin of this receptor is a female donor with early-stage non-small cell lung cancer. The rearrangement joins TRBV29-1 to TRBJ2-2; D ambiguous. CDR3: CSVGQLDTGELFF. In DNA, the CDR3 is TGCAGCGTTGGGCAGCTAGACACCGGGGAGCTGTTTTTT.